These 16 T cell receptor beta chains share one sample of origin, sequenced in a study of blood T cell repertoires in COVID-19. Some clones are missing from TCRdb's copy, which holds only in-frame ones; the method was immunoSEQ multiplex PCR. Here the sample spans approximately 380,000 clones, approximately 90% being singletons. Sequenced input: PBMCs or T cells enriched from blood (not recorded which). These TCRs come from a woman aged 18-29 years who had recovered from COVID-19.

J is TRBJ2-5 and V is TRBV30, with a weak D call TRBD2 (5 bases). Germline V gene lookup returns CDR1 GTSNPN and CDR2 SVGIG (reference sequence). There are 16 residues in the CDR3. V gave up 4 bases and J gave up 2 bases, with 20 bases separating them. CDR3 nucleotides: TGTGCCTGGAACACCTATACCCTCCCGGGGCAAGAGACCCAGTACTTC. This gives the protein CAWNTYTLPGQETQYF. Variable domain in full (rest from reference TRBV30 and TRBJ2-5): SQTIHQWPATLVQPVGSPLSLECTVEGTSNPNLYWYRQAAGRGLQLLFYSVGIGQISSEVPQNLSASRPQDRQFILSSKKLLLSDSGFYLCAWNTYTLPGQETQYFGPGTRLLVL.

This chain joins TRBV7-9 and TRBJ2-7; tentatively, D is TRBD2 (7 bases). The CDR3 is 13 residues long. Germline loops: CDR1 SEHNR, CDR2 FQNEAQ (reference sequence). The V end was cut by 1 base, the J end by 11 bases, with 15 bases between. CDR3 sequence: CASSLGEGGLEYF. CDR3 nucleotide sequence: TGTGCCAGCAGCTTAGGGGAGGGGGGCCTAGAGTACTTC.

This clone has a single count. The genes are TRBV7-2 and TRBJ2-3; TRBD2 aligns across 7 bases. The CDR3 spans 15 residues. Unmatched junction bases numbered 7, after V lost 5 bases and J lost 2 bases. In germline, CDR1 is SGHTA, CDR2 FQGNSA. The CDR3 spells CASSTAGTNTDTQYF. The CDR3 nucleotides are TGTGCCAGCAGCACAGCCGGGACTAACACAGATACGCAGTATTTT. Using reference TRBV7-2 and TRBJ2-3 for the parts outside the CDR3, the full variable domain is GAGVSQSPSNKVTEKGKDVELRCDPISGHTALYWYRQSLGQGLEFLIYFQGNSAPDKSGLPSDRFSAERTGGSVSTLTIQRTQQEDSAVYLCASSTAGTNTDTQYFGPGTRLTVL.

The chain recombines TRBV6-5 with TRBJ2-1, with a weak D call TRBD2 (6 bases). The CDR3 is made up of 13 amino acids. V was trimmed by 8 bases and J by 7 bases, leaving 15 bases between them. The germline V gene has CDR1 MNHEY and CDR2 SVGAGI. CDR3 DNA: TGTGCCAGCCATCAGCAAGGGAGGAATGAGCAGTTCTTC. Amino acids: CASHQQGRNEQFF.

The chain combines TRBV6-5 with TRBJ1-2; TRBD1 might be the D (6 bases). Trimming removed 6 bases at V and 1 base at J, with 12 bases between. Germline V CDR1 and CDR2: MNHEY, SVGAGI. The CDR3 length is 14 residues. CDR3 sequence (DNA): TGTGCCAGCAGCTCCGGGACACATAACTATGGCTACACCTTC. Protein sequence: CASSSGTHNYGYTF.

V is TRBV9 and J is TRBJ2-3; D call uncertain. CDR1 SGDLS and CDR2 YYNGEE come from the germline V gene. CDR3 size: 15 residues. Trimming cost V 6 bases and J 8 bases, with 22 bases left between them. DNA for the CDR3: TGTGCCAGCACCCCGACTTTTTACTCCCCCCTTACGCAGTATTTT. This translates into CASTPTFYSPLTQYF.

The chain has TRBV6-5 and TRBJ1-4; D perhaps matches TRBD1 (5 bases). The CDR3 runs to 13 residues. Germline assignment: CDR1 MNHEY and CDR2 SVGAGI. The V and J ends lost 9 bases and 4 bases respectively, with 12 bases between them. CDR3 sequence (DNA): TGTGCCAGTTGCGGGACTTTTAATGAAAAACTGTTTTTT. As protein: CASCGTFNEKLFF.

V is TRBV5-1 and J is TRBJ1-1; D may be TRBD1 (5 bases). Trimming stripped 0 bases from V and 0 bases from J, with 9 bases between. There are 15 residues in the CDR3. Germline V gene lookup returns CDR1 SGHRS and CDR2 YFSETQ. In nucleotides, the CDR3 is TGCGCCAGCAGCTTGGAAGGGGAAGTGAACACTGAAGCTTTCTTT. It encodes CASSLEGEVNTEAFF.

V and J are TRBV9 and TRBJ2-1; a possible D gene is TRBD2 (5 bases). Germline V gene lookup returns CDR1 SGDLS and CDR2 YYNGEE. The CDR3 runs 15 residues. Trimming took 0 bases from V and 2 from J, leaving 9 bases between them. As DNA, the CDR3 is TGTGCCAGCAGCGTAGATCAGACTACCTACAATGAGCAGTTCTTC. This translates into CASSVDQTTYNEQFF.

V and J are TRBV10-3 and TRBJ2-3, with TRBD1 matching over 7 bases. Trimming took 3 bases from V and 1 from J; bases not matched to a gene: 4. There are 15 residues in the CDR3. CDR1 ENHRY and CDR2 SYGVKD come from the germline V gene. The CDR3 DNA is TGTGCCATCAGTGAAAGAGACAGGGGCACAGATACGCAGTATTTT. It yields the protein CAISERDRGTDTQYF.

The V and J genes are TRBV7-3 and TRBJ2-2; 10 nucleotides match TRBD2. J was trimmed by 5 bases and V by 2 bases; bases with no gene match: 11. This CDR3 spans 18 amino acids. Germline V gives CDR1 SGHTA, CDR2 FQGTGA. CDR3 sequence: CASSLGSSGGSGTGELFF. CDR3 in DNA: TGTGCCAGCAGCTTAGGATCTAGCGGGGGCTCGGGGACCGGGGAGCTGTTTTTT.

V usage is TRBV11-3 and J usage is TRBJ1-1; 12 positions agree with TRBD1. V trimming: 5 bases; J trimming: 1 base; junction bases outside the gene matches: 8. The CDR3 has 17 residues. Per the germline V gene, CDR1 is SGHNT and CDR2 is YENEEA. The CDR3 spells CASSPGTGGFPNTEAFF. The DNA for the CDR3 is TGTGCCAGCAGCCCCGGGACAGGGGGCTTTCCGAACACTGAAGCTTTCTTT.

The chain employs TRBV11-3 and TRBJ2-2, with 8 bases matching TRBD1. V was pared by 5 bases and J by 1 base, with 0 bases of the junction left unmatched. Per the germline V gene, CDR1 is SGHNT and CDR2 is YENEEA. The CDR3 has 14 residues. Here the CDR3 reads CASSTGGNTGELFF. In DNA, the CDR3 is TGTGCCAGCAGCACAGGGGGGAACACCGGGGAGCTGTTTTTT. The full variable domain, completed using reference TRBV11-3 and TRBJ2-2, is EAGVVQSPRYKIIEKKQPVAFWCNPISGHNTLYWYLQNLGQGPELLIRYENEEAVDDSQLPKDRFSAERLKGVDSTLKIQPAELGDSAVYLCASSTGGNTGELFFGEGSRLTVL.

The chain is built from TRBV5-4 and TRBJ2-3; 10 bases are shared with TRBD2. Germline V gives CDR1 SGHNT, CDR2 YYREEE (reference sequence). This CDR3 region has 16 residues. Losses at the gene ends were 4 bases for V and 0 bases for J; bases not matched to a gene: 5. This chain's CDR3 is CASSLGTSVSTDTQYF. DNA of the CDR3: TGTGCCAGCAGCCTCGGGACTAGCGTTAGCACAGATACGCAGTATTTT.

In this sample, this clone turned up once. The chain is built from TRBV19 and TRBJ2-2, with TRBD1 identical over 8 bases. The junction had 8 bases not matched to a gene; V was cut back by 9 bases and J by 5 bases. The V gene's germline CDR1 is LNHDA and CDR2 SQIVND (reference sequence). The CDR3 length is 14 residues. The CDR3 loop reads CASLGQGFTGELFF. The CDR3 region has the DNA TGTGCCAGCCTAGGACAGGGATTTACCGGGGAGCTGTTTTTT.

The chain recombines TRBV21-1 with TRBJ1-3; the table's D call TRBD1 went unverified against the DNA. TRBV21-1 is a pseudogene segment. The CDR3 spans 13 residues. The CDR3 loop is CASSTAKGDTIYF. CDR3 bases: TGTGCCAGCAGCACAGCCAAGGGGGACACCATATATTTT.